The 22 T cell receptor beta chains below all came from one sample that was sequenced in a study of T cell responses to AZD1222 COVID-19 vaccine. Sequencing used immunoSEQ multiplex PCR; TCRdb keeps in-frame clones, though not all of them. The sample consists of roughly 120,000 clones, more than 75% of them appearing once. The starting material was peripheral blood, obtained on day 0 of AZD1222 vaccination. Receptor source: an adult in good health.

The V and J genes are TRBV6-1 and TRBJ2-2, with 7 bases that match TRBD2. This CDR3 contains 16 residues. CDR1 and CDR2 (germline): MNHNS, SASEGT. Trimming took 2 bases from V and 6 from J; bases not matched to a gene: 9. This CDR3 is CASSELHGGRAGELFF. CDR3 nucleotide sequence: TGTGCCAGCAGTGAATTGCACGGGGGGAGGGCCGGGGAGCTGTTTTTT.

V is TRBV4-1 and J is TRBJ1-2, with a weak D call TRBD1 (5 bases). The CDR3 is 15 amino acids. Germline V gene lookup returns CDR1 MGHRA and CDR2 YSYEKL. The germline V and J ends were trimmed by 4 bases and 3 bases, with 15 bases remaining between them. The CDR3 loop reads CASSPLVGADYGYTF. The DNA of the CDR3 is TGCGCCAGCAGCCCCTTAGTAGGGGCAGACTATGGCTACACCTTC.

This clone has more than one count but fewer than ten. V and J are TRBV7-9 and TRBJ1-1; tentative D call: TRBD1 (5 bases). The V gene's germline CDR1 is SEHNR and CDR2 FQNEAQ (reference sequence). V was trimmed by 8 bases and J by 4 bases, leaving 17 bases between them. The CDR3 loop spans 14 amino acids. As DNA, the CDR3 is TGTGCCAGCTCCTTGACAGCAACTCCCACTGAAGCTTTCTTT. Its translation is CASSLTATPTEAFF.

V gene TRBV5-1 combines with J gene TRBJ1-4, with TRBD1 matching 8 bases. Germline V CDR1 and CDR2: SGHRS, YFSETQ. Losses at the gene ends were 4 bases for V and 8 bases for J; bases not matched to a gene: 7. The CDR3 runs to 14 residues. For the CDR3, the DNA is TGCGCCAGCAGCATCGGACAGGGTGGAGAAAAACTGTTTTTT. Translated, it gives CASSIGQGGEKLFF.

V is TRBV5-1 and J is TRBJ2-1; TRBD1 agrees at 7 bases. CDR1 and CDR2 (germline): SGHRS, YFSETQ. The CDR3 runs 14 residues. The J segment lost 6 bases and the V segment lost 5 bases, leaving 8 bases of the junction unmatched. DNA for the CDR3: TGCGCCAGCAGGGGGACAGAAATCTCCAATGAGCAGTTCTTC. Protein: CASRGTEISNEQFF.

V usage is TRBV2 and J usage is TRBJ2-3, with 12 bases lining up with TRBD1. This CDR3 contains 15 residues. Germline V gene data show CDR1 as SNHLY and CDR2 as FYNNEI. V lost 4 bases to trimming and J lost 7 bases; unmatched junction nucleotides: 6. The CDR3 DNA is TGTGCCAGCAGTGCCGGGACAGGGGGCGAGAATACGCAGTATTTT. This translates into CASSAGTGGENTQYF.

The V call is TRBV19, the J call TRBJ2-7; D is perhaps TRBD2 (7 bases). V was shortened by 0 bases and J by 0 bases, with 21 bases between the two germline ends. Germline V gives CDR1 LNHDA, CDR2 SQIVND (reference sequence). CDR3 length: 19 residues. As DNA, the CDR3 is TGTGCCAGTAGTATAGAGGGGGGGCAGGGCCCCTATCTCTCCTACGAGCAGTACTTC. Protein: CASSIEGGQGPYLSYEQYF.

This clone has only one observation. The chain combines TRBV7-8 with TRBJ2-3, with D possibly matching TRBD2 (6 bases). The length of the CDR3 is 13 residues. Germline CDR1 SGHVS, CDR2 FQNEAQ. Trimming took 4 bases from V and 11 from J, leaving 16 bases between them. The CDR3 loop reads CASSSWGGDGQYF. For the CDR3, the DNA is TGTGCCAGCAGCTCATGGGGCGGGGACGGGCAGTATTTT.

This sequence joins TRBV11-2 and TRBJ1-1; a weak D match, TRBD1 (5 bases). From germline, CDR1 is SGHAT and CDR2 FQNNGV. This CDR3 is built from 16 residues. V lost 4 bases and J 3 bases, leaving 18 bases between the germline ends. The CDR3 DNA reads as TGTGCCAGCAGCTCCCGCCGTAAGCGAGGGGACACTGAAGCTTTCTTT. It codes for CASSSRRKRGDTEAFF.

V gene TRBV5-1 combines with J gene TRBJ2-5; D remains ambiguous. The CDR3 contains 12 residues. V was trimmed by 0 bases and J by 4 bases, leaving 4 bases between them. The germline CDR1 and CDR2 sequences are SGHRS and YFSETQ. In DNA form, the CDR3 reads TGCGCCAGCAGCTTGGGTCGAGAGACCCAGTACTTC. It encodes CASSLGRETQYF.

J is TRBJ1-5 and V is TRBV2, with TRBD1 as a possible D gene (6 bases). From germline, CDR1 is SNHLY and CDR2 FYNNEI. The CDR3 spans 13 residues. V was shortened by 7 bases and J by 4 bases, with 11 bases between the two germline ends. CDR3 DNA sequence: TGTGCCAGCACGAGGGGGATTAATCAGCCCCAGCATTTT. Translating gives CASTRGINQPQHF. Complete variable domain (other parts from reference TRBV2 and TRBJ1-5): EPEVTQTPSHQVTQMGQEVILRCVPISNHLYFYWYRQILGQKVEFLVSFYNNEISEKSEIFDDQFSVERPDGSNFTLKIRSTKLEDSAMYFCASTRGINQPQHFGDGTRLSIL.

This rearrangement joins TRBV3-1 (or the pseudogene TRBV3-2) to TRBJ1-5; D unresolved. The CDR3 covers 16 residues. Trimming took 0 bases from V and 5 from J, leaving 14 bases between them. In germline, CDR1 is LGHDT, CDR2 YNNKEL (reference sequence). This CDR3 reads CASSQDVGRSYQPQHF. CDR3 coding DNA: TGTGCCAGCAGCCAAGATGTAGGCAGGTCGTATCAGCCCCAGCATTTT.

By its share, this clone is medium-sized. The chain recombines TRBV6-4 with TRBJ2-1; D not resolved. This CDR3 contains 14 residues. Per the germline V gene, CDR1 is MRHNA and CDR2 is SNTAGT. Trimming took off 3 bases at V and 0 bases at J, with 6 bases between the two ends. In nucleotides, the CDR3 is TGTGCCAGCAGTGAGGCAGGCTCCTACAATGAGCAGTTCTTC. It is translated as CASSEAGSYNEQFF.

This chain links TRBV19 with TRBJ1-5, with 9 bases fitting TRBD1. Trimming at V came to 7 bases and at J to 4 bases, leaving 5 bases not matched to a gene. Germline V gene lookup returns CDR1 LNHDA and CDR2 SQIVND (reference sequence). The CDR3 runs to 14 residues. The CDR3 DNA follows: TGTGCCAGTACCCCGGACAGGGGAAATCAGCCCCAGCATTTT. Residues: CASTPDRGNQPQHF.

CDR3 residues: CSARVGGNSPLHF. The CDR3 DNA sequence: TGCAGCGCCAGGGTCGGGGGTAATTCACCCCTCCACTTT. The chain couples TRBV29-1 to TRBJ1-6; D possibly corresponds to TRBD1 (5 bases). CDR1 is SQVTM and CDR2 is ANQGSEA in the germline V gene. This CDR3 is built from 13 residues. Trimming left V 7 bases short and J 6 bases short, with 13 bases between.

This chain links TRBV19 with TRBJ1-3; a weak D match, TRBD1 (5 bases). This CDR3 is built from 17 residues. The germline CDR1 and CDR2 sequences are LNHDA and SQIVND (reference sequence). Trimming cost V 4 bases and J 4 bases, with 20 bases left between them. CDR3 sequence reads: CASSTVGDRAAGNTIYF. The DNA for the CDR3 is TGTGCCAGTAGTACAGTAGGGGATCGAGCTGCGGGAAACACCATATATTTT.

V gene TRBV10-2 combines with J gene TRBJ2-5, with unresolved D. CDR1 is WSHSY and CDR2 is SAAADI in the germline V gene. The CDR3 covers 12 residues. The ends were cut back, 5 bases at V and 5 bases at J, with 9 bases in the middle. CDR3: CASSIKRETQYF. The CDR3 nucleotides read TGCGCCAGCAGTATCAAGAGGGAGACCCAGTACTTC.

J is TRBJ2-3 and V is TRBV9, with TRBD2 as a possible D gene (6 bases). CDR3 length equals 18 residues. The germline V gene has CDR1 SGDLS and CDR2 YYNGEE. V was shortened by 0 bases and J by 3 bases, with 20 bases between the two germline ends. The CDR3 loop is CASSVAGGTGGITDTQYF. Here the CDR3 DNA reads TGTGCCAGCAGCGTAGCTGGGGGGACCGGAGGTATAACAGATACGCAGTATTTT.

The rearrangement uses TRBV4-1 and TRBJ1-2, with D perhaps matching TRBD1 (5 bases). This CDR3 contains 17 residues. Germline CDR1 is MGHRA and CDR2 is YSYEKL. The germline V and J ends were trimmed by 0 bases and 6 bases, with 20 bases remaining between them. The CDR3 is CASSQDWAGTMGDGYTF. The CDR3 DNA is TGCGCCAGCAGCCAAGATTGGGCAGGGACCATGGGGGATGGCTACACCTTC.

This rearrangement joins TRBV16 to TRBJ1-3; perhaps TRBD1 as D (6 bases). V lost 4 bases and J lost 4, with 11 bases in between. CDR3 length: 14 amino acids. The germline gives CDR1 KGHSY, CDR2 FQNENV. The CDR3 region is CASSPVTGGNTIYF. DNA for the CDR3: TGTGCCAGCAGCCCTGTAACAGGGGGAAACACCATATATTTT.

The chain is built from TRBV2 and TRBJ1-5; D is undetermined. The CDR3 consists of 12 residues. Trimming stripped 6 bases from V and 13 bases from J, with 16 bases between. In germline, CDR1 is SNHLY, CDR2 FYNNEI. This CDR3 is CASSVDLSLQHF. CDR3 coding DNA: TGTGCCAGCAGCGTTGACCTTTCGCTGCAGCATTTT.

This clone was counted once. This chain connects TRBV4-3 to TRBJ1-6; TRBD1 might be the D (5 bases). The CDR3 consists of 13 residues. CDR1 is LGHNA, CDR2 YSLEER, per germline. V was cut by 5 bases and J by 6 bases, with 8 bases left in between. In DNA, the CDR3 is TGCGCCAGCAGCGGGACCGCTAATTCACCCCTCCACTTT. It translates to CASSGTANSPLHF.